These 28 T cell receptor beta chains were all obtained from the same sample, sequenced in a study of T cells after yellow fever vaccination (dated by TCRdb to between 2018 and 2021). The receptor library was made with 5' RACE. Sequencing was performed on an Illumina HiSeq 2500. TCRdb applied fastp at Q25 and MiXCR to the public reads, then kept only in-frame beta chains. Records with the same CDR3 protein are collapsed into one entry carrying the most frequent genes and DNA. Here the sample has a few hundred thousand distinct CDR3 sequences; around 16% occur a single time. Approximately 15% of the sample rests with the top ten. The treatment or condition tag for this specimen amounts to: live attenuated yellow fever vaccine strain. Sequences were derived from PBMCs, sampled 5 days after the first yellow fever vaccination. The receptors here all came from a man aged 18 to 35 who received the YFV17D yellow fever vaccine.

This clonotype came up many times. The J gene is TRBJ1-6, the V gene TRBV12-3 or TRBV12-4; the D is unclear. Trimming left V 5 bases short and J 6 bases short, with 11 bases between. The CDR3 length is 14 residues. The CDR3 DNA reads TGTGCCAGCAGTGGTTCACCACTTAATTCACCCCTCCACTTT. It encodes CASSGSPLNSPLHF.

This clonotype is a singleton in its sample. The V gene is TRBV2, the J gene TRBJ2-2; D is possibly TRBD1 (6 bases). Trimming pared 6 bases from V and 6 bases from J, leaving 14 bases between. Germline CDR1 and CDR2: SNHLY and FYNNEI. The CDR3 has 14 residues. The DNA of the CDR3 is TGTGCCAGCAGGACGGACAGTCCGGCCGGGGAGCTGTTTTTT. Protein product: CASRTDSPAGELFF.

This clonotype was counted a few times. The chain recombines TRBV6-1 with TRBJ1-2, with 11 bases identical to TRBD1. Per the germline V gene, CDR1 is MNHNS and CDR2 is SASEGT. J lost 2 bases, V lost 6 bases, and 5 bases had no gene match. The CDR3 consists of 15 residues. CDR3 sequence (DNA): TGTGCCAGCAGACCCCGGGACAGGGGGAACTATGGCTACACCTTC. This translates into CASRPRDRGNYGYTF.

This chain joins TRBV18 and TRBJ1-4; D is ambiguous. Trimming stripped 1 base from V and 3 bases from J, with 9 bases between. CDR1 KGHSH and CDR2 LQKENI come from the germline V gene. The CDR3 consists of 15 residues. The CDR3 coding sequence is TGTGCCAGCTCACCACGAACCGGGTCTAATGAAAAACTGTTTTTT. Protein sequence: CASSPRTGSNEKLFF.

V is TRBV4-3 and J is TRBJ2-5; 8 positions agree with TRBD2. The CDR3 has 13 residues. J was trimmed by 8 bases and V by 8 bases; bases with no gene match: 10. Germline values: CDR1 LGHNA, CDR2 YSLEER. CDR3 in amino acids: CASREGGVGTQYF. CDR3 in DNA: TGCGCCAGCCGGGAGGGAGGGGTGGGCACCCAGTACTTC.

DNA of the CDR3: TGCGCCAGCAGCCAAGATTGGGGGCTTGGGGCCAACGTCCTGACTTTC. It translates to CASSQDWGLGANVLTF. The chain is built from TRBV4-3 and TRBJ2-6; maybe TRBD1 (6 bases). The germline V gene encodes CDR1 LGHNA and CDR2 YSLEER. This CDR3 contains 16 residues. Trimming left V 0 bases short and J 3 bases short, with 9 bases between.

The genes are TRBV6-2 or TRBV6-3 and TRBJ2-7; 13 positions agree with TRBD2. Per germline, CDR1 MNHEY and CDR2 SVGEGT. Germline trimming cut 6 bases from V and 6 bases from J; bases unmatched to any gene: 17. CDR3 length: 18 residues. The CDR3 is CASSSLGTSGAVHFEQYF. CDR3 nucleotide sequence: TGTGCCAGCAGCTCCCTCGGGACTAGCGGGGCCGTCCATTTCGAGCAGTACTTC.

This clonotype was seen ten or more times. The V and J genes are TRBV29-1 and TRBJ2-2, with 9 bases aligning to TRBD1. Germline V lookup: CDR1 SQVTM, CDR2 ANQGSEA. V gave up 6 bases and J gave up 7 bases; unmatched junction bases: 12. The CDR3 extends over 15 amino acids. The CDR3 reads CSVRKGQGFSGELFF. The CDR3 region has the DNA TGCAGCGTGAGGAAGGGACAGGGATTCAGCGGGGAGCTGTTTTTT.

The chain has TRBV27 and TRBJ1-1; 9 bases match TRBD1. Germline CDR1 MNHEY, CDR2 SMNVEV (reference sequence). V shed 1 base and J 4 bases; nucleotides not matched to a gene: 7. This CDR3 comprises 16 residues. This chain's CDR3 is CASSLWGTGTITEAFF. The CDR3 DNA is TGTGCCAGCAGTTTATGGGGGACAGGGACCATCACTGAAGCTTTCTTT.

This clonotype has just a few counts. The chain joins TRBV29-1 to TRBJ1-2; no clear D gene. The CDR3 contains 11 residues. The V end was cut by 3 bases, the J end by 7 bases, with 9 bases between. Per germline, CDR1 SQVTM and CDR2 ANQGSEA. This CDR3 is CSVDERPGYTF. The CDR3 nucleotides read TGCAGCGTTGACGAAAGGCCTGGCTACACCTTC.

This clonotype was detected only a few times. The V and J genes are TRBV10-3 and TRBJ2-7, with 7 bases identical to TRBD2. From germline, CDR1 is ENHRY and CDR2 SYGVKD. The V gene end was trimmed by 4 bases and the J gene end by 1 base; junction bases not matched to a gene: 4. CDR3 length equals 14 residues. CDR3 sequence reads: CAISGTGGSYEQYV. The DNA of the CDR3 is TGTGCCATCAGTGGGACCGGGGGGTCCTACGAGCAGTACGTC.

This clonotype has just a few counts. The J gene is TRBJ2-3, the V gene TRBV20-1; TRBD2 is a possible D gene (5 bases). Between the trimmed V and J ends, which lost 1 base and 0 bases, there was a span of 8 bases. This CDR3 has 14 residues. The germline CDR1 and CDR2 sequences are DFQATT and SNEGSKA (reference sequence). CDR3 in amino acids: CSARAAVSTDTQYF. The CDR3 nucleotides read TGCAGTGCTAGAGCAGCGGTGAGCACAGATACGCAGTATTTT.

There are a few counts of this clonotype. The chain has TRBV5-1 and TRBJ1-1; D unclear. Germline V CDR1 and CDR2: SGHRS, YFSETQ. V shed 1 base and J shed 2 bases, with 9 bases lying between them. This CDR3 contains 14 residues. The CDR3 is CASSLFATNTEAFF. As DNA, the CDR3 is TGCGCCAGCAGCTTGTTCGCCACAAACACTGAAGCTTTCTTT.

J is TRBJ1-6 and V is TRBV6-5, with 10 bases aligning to TRBD1. The ends lost 1 base at V and 7 bases at J; junction bases unmatched: 10. This CDR3 region has 18 residues. Germline V gene data show CDR1 as MNHEY and CDR2 as SVGAGI. Here the CDR3 reads CASSYFPGQGRLNSPLHF. CDR3 nucleotide sequence: TGTGCCAGCAGTTACTTCCCGGGACAGGGGCGTTTAAATTCACCCCTCCACTTT.

This clonotype was recorded a few times. The chain is built from TRBV5-5 and TRBJ1-5; D unclear. The V end was cut by 5 bases, the J end by 1 base, with 13 bases between. The CDR3 contains 15 residues. Germline lookup yields CDR1 SGHKS and CDR2 YYEKEE (reference sequence). CDR3 in amino acids: CASSTGQVSNQPQHF. CDR3 nucleotide sequence: TGTGCCAGCAGTACCGGGCAGGTCAGCAATCAGCCCCAGCATTTT.

This clonotype showed up just a few times. The chain recombines TRBV4-3 with TRBJ1-2; TRBD1 is a possible D gene (6 bases). The V end was cut by 3 bases, the J end by 7 bases, with 15 bases between. CDR3 length equals 14 residues. The germline CDR1 and CDR2 sequences are LGHNA and YSLEER. The CDR3: CASSQTPDRSGYTF. CDR3 DNA sequence: TGCGCCAGCAGCCAGACTCCCGACAGGTCTGGCTACACCTTC.

The sample holds one count of this clonotype. The chain employs TRBV7-9 and TRBJ1-6; no firm D call. The CDR3 extends over 16 amino acids. CDR1 is SEHNR, CDR2 FQNEAQ, per germline (reference sequence). Trimming took off 5 bases at V and 7 bases at J, with 18 bases between the two ends. CDR3 coding DNA: TGTGCCAGCAGCCCCACAACCGCTTTAGACAATTCACCCCTCCACTTT. This encodes CASSPTTALDNSPLHF.

This clonotype was observed a handful of times. The chain's CDR3 is CASSSPTGFGTDTQYF. The CDR3 DNA reads TGTGCCAGCAGCTCCCCGACAGGGTTCGGGACAGATACGCAGTATTTT. This chain joins TRBV5-5 and TRBJ2-3; 7 nucleotides align to TRBD1. CDR1 and CDR2 from the germline V gene are SGHKS and YYEKEE (reference sequence). The CDR3 is 16 residues long. Unmatched junction bases numbered 10, after V lost 3 bases and J lost 3 bases.

This clonotype was recorded at least ten times. This rearrangement joins TRBV12-3 or TRBV12-4 to TRBJ1-6; D is unresolved. This CDR3 comprises 14 residues. Trimming shortened V by 8 bases and J by 14 bases, and 22 bases separated the two germline ends. The CDR3 DNA is TGTGCCAGCTCACTGAGAAATAGACCATTCACCCTCCACTTT. This encodes CASSLRNRPFTLHF.

There are a few counts of this clonotype. This chain connects TRBV12-3 or TRBV12-4 to TRBJ1-4, with 9 bases aligning to TRBD1. The CDR3 has 17 residues. After removal of 0 bases from V and 1 base from J, the junction contained 3 bases not matched to a gene. CDR3 loop: CASSLANRGQTNEKLFF. The DNA of the CDR3 is TGTGCCAGCAGTTTAGCAAACAGGGGGCAAACTAATGAAAAACTGTTTTTT.

This clonotype was observed at least ten times. The chain recombines TRBV6-5 with TRBJ2-5; 11 bases map to TRBD2. Germline loops: CDR1 MNHEY, CDR2 SVGAGI. The CDR3 is 17 amino acids. The V segment lost 0 bases and the J segment 5 bases; nucleotides outside the gene matches: 8. CDR3 region: CASSYSSSGGARETQYF. DNA of the CDR3: TGTGCCAGCAGTTACTCAAGTAGCGGGGGGGCCCGTGAGACCCAGTACTTC.

V is TRBV6-2 or TRBV6-3 and J is TRBJ2-1; no reliable D call. CDR3 length: 12 residues. Trimming pared 2 bases from V and 8 bases from J, leaving 7 bases between. Germline V CDR1 and CDR2: MNHEY, SVGEGT. The CDR3 coding sequence is TGTGCCAGCAGTTACAACCGGGATGAGCAGTTCTTC. Translating it yields CASSYNRDEQFF.

J is TRBJ1-2 and V is TRBV7-2; no firm D call. Between the trimmed V and J ends, which lost 5 bases and 4 bases, there was a span of 17 bases. This CDR3 contains 15 residues. Germline V gene data show CDR1 as SGHTA and CDR2 as FQGNSA. In DNA, the CDR3 is TGTGCCAGCAGCCCCCCAGAGTTCGTGGTCTATGGCTACACCTTC. This sequence encodes CASSPPEFVVYGYTF. The full variable domain, rest sourced from reference TRBV7-2 and TRBJ1-2, is GAGVSQSPSNKVTEKGKDVELRCDPISGHTALYWYRQSLGQGLEFLIYFQGNSAPDKSGLPSDRFSAERTGGSVSTLTIQRTQQEDSAVYLCASSPPEFVVYGYTFGSGTRLTVV.

In its sample, this clonotype was seen a few times. The genes are TRBV20-1 and TRBJ1-5; D call uncertain. Germline-derived CDR1 and CDR2 are DFQATT and SNEGSKA (reference sequence). V was trimmed by 0 bases and J by 2 bases, leaving 11 bases between them. This CDR3 is built from 15 residues. The CDR3 here is CSARDLAMGNQPQHF. For the CDR3, the DNA is TGCAGTGCTAGAGATTTGGCTATGGGCAATCAGCCCCAGCATTTT.

A few counts support this clonotype. The chain recombines TRBV6-1 with TRBJ1-1, with D perhaps TRBD1 (6 bases). The V and J ends lost 7 bases and 0 bases respectively, with 15 bases between them. The length of the CDR3 is 15 residues. Germline V lookup: CDR1 MNHNS, CDR2 SASEGT. CDR3 nucleotides: TGTGCCAGCACCCCAAGGAGGGGGGTGAACACTGAAGCTTTCTTT. This translates into CASTPRRGVNTEAFF.

Only a few counts were recorded for this clonotype. This chain links TRBV9 with TRBJ1-2; unclear D gene. The V gene lost 0 bases and the J gene lost 8 bases, with 14 bases spanning the gap. Germline V CDR1 and CDR2: SGDLS, YYNGEE. This CDR3 is built from 14 residues. The CDR3 DNA follows: TGTGCCAGCAGCGTAGACCCAGGACTGCGGGGCTACACCTTC. This sequence encodes CASSVDPGLRGYTF.

This clonotype was seen more than once but under ten times. V gene TRBV4-3 combines with J gene TRBJ2-3; perhaps TRBD2 as D (7 bases). V was clipped by 1 base and J by 3 bases, with 14 bases between them. The CDR3 totals 16 residues. Germline V gene sequence: CDR1 LGHNA, CDR2 YSLEER. The CDR3 DNA reads as TGCGCCAGCAGCCAAGGGGGGGGGGGCCGAACAGATACGCAGTATTTT. Translation gives CASSQGGGGRTDTQYF.

This clonotype was counted ten times or more. V is TRBV5-1 and J is TRBJ1-3; D remains ambiguous. V dropped 0 bases and J dropped 0 bases, with 4 bases sitting between them. This CDR3 is built from 14 residues. Germline CDR1 is SGHRS and CDR2 is YFSETQ. CDR3 sequence (DNA): TGCGCCAGCAGCTTGGGGTTCTCTGGAAACACCATATATTTT. Encoded protein: CASSLGFSGNTIYF.